Listed here are 4 T cell receptor beta chains from one sample, sequenced in a study of T cells in Graves' hyperthyroidism and ophthalmopathy. The TCR beta CDR3 regions underwent amplification using RNA transcripts as the source. Researchers ran a first-round RT-PCR on the TCR CDR3 using the HTBI primer set. TCRdb used MiXCR to reprocess the multiplex PCR reads, holding one entry per CDR3 protein. The sample has roughly 710,000 distinct CDR3 sequences; over 35% are singletons. The sequenced material came from blood. Receptors were obtained from a woman in her thirties or forties with Graves' hyperthyroidism.

Comments on this clonotype: The CDR3 does not close with the conserved phenylalanine or tryptophan, likely indicating a read error. CDR3 bases: TGCAGTGCTAGAACGGACGGTGGCTCCTACGAGCAGTACCTC. Amino acids: CSARTDGGSYEQYL. The chain links TRBV20-1 to TRBJ2-7; no clear D. The V gene lost 2 bases and the J gene lost 0 bases, with 11 bases spanning the gap. The length of the CDR3 is 14 residues. From germline, CDR1 is DFQATT and CDR2 SNEGSKA (reference sequence).

The V and J genes are TRBV29-1 and TRBJ2-1; possible D gene TRBD2, 5 bases. CDR3 size: 10 residues. Germline V CDR1 and CDR2: SQVTM, ANQGSEA. The ends were cut back, 8 bases at V and 10 bases at J, with 12 bases in the middle. CDR3 DNA sequence: TGCAGCTGTGGGAGTCTCGAGCAGTTCTTC. Protein sequence: CSCGSLEQFF.

The J gene is TRBJ2-7, the V gene TRBV7-4; TRBD2 agrees at 14 bases. CDR1 and CDR2 (germline): SGHVT, SQSDAQ. The CDR3 runs to 16 residues. Unmatched junction bases numbered 10, after V lost 5 bases and J lost 7 bases. The CDR3 protein is CASSASGTSGRLEQYF. The CDR3 DNA sequence: TGTGCCAGCAGCGCCTCCGGGACTAGCGGGAGATTAGAGCAGTACTTC. Combining the CDR3 with reference TRBV7-4 and TRBJ2-7 gives the whole variable domain GAGVSQSPRYKVAKRGRDVALRCDSISGHVTLYWYRQTLGQGSEVLTYSQSDAQRDKSGRPSGRFSAERPERSVSTLKIQRTEQGDSAVYLCASSASGTSGRLEQYFGPGTRLTVT.

V gene TRBV25-1 combines with J gene TRBJ1-1, with unresolved D. Per germline, CDR1 MGHDK and CDR2 SYGVNS. The CDR3 extends over 13 amino acids. The V end lost 5 bases, the J end lost 8 bases, and 15 bases lay between the germline ends. CDR3 coding DNA: TGTGCCAGCAGTTTCGGGCCCGGCAGAGAAGCTTTCTTT. Its protein is CASSFGPGREAFF.